The clone carrying this T cell receptor (beta chain) was detected once. Its antigen is not identified. These data belong to a study of siplizumab effects on memory and regulatory T cells. General observations from the study: Alloreactive sequences traceable to unstimulated CD4+ memory cells declined significantly under siplizumab. Naive or memory phenotype was unassignable for roughly 75-95% of proliferating CD4+ or CD8+ clones. Memory cells seemed less diverse than naive T cells, which seemed major alloresponse contributors.

Germline CDR1 and CDR2: MNHNY and SVGAGI (reference sequence). V shed 7 bases, J shed 6 bases, and the junction held 5 bases outside the gene matches. The length of the CDR3 is 12 residues. Roughly 100,000 TCR templates underwent assay in each sample. Generated by immunoSEQ multiplex PCR, the TCRdb table keeps only in-frame clones and is missing some. The data show around 110,000 clones, around 94% seen once. This sequence originates from a human donor in good health. The sample was non-Treg CD4+ T cells sorted from blood. J is TRBJ2-7 and V is TRBV6-6, with TRBD1 identical over 8 bases. CDR3 coding DNA: TGTGCCAGCAACCAGGGGGCGACCGAGCAGTACTTC. Translation: CASNQGATEQYF.